These 23 T cell receptor beta chains were all obtained from the same sample, sequenced in a study of human T cells and chemical hapten exposure. TCRdb passed the RACE reads through MiXCR, listing each CDR3 protein once. The repertoire consists of 280,000 or so distinct CDR3 sequences, with around 7.7% occurring once and the leading ten covering 1.2%. Time point here: pre-sensitization, week 0. Treatment reported: therapeutic diphenylcyclopropenone sensitization with weekly scalp DPC. Here the sequenced sample was whole blood, taken in connection with sensitization to the hapten diphenylcyclopropenone (DPC). These receptors originate from a man younger than 35 with alopecia areata. Some clones in this sample may be carry-over from other donors' samples.

This clonotype was observed many times. The gene calls are TRBV6-2 or TRBV6-3 and TRBJ2-7, with D uncertain. Germline values: CDR1 MNHEY, CDR2 SVGEGT. The CDR3 has 11 amino acids. V was shortened by 10 bases and J by 0 bases, with 7 bases between the two germline ends. This CDR3 reads CATETSYEQYF. The DNA for the CDR3 is TGTGCCACCGAAACCTCCTACGAGCAGTACTTC.

This clonotype was observed a few times. The J gene is TRBJ1-6, the V gene TRBV28; TRBD1 might be the D (5 bases). The germline V gene has CDR1 MDHEN and CDR2 SYDVKM. Trimming removed 6 bases at V and 2 bases at J, with 11 bases between. This CDR3 contains 15 residues. The CDR3 protein is CASSGGVTYNSPLHF. The CDR3, as DNA: TGTGCCAGCAGCGGAGGGGTAACCTATAATTCACCCCTCCACTTT. Together with reference TRBV28 and TRBJ1-6, the CDR3 gives the full variable domain: DVKVTQSSRYLVKRTGEKVFLECVQDMDHENMFWYRQDPGLGLRLIYFSYDVKMKEKGDIPEGYSVSREKKERFSLILESASTNQTSMYLCASSGGVTYNSPLHFGNGTRLTVT.

The table lists this clonotype with a few counts. The J gene is TRBJ2-2, the V gene TRBV7-6; TRBD1 matches 10 bases. CDR3 length: 14 residues. Losses at the gene ends were 5 bases for V and 9 bases for J; bases not matched to a gene: 6. Germline CDR1 is SGHVS and CDR2 is FNYEAQ. The CDR3, as DNA: TGTGCCAGCAGCCCCGGGACAGGGGCTCGGGAGCTGTTTTTT. It yields the protein CASSPGTGARELFF.

In this sample, this clonotype turned up a few times. The chain recombines TRBV7-9 with TRBJ2-3; D unclear. Germline V gene sequence: CDR1 SEHNR, CDR2 FQNEAQ (reference sequence). CDR3 length equals 16 residues. Trimming cost V 3 bases and J 4 bases, with 17 bases left between them. The CDR3, as DNA: TGTGCCAGCAGCTTTGATAGCACAAAAGGTGCAGATACGCAGTATTTT. It codes for CASSFDSTKGADTQYF.

This clonotype was detected a few times. This chain links TRBV7-2 with TRBJ2-5; D perhaps matches TRBD1 (6 bases). V was cut by 5 bases and J by 1 base, with 11 bases left in between. Germline CDR1 SGHTA, CDR2 FQGNSA. The CDR3 has 14 residues. Here the CDR3 DNA reads TGTGCCAGCAGCCCGGCGGACAGCCAAGAGACCCAGTACTTC. It yields the protein CASSPADSQETQYF. The variable domain in full, with the rest retrieved from reference TRBV7-2 and TRBJ2-5, is GAGVSQSPSNKVTEKGKDVELRCDPISGHTALYWYRQSLGQGLEFLIYFQGNSAPDKSGLPSDRFSAERTGGSVSTLTIQRTQQEDSAVYLCASSPADSQETQYFGPGTRLLVL.

This clonotype was detected ten times or more. The chain couples TRBV6-5 to TRBJ1-3; D is unresolved. V lost 2 bases and J 2 bases, leaving 13 bases between the germline ends. Per the germline V gene, CDR1 is MNHEY and CDR2 is SVGAGI. The CDR3 runs 16 residues. CDR3 coding DNA: TGTGCCAGCAGTTACATAGGAGAGCGGGCTGGAAACACCATATATTTT. Protein: CASSYIGERAGNTIYF.

This clonotype was seen a few times. The CDR3 here is CASSPQVTGGETQYF. The CDR3, as DNA: TGTGCCAGCAGCCCACAGGTGACGGGTGGCGAGACCCAGTACTTC. V and J are TRBV3-1 and TRBJ2-5; tentative D call: TRBD1 (5 bases). The CDR3 has 15 residues. Between the trimmed V and J ends, which lost 4 bases and 5 bases, there was a span of 17 bases. Looked up from germline, CDR1 is LGHDT and CDR2 is YNNKEL (reference sequence).

This clonotype was recorded at least ten times. The gene calls are TRBV24-1 and TRBJ2-1; D tentatively reads TRBD1 or TRBD2 (5 bases each). V was trimmed by 6 bases and J by 11 bases, leaving 10 bases between them. The CDR3 length is 11 residues. CDR1 is KGHDR and CDR2 is SFDVKD in the germline V gene. In DNA form, the CDR3 reads TGTGCCACCAGTACGAGGGGAAAGCAGTTCTTC. The encoded protein is CATSTRGKQFF.

J is TRBJ2-5 and V is TRBV24-1, with 14 bases aligning to TRBD2. The CDR3 covers 15 residues. The V gene's germline CDR1 is KGHDR and CDR2 SFDVKD. Trimming cost V 9 bases and J 4 bases; bases outside gene matches: 6. The CDR3 DNA reads as TGTGCCACCGCCTCGACTAGCGGGGGGGGAGAGACCCAGTACTTC. Encoded protein: CATASTSGGGETQYF.

The genes are TRBV11-2 and TRBJ2-1; D is unresolved. This CDR3 is built from 17 residues. CDR1 and CDR2 from the germline V gene are SGHAT and FQNNGV. V was shortened by 3 bases and J by 7 bases, with 22 bases between the two germline ends. The CDR3 loop is CASSFNPDIAGENEQFF. CDR3 sequence (DNA): TGTGCCAGCAGCTTTAACCCCGACATTGCTGGGGAAAATGAGCAGTTCTTC.

The gene calls are TRBV7-9 and TRBJ1-3; 7 bases map to TRBD1. The CDR3 sequence is 16 residues long. Germline loops: CDR1 SEHNR, CDR2 FQNEAQ (reference sequence). V gave up 5 bases and J gave up 0 bases; unmatched junction bases: 7. This CDR3 is CASSGAGGFSGNTIYF. CDR3 sequence (DNA): TGTGCCAGCAGCGGCGCAGGGGGTTTCTCTGGAAACACCATATATTTT.

This clonotype showed up just a few times. This chain links TRBV28 with TRBJ2-7; a possible D gene is TRBD1 (6 bases). CDR3 length: 16 amino acids. Trimming removed 3 bases from V and 1 base from J, with 16 bases in between. Per the germline V gene, CDR1 is MDHEN and CDR2 is SYDVKM. CDR3 protein: CASSLGTGTKSYEQYV. The CDR3 DNA reads as TGTGCCAGCAGTTTGGGGACCGGGACAAAATCCTACGAGCAGTACGTC.

The gene calls are TRBV20-1 and TRBJ1-2; TRBD1 agrees at 9 bases. V was clipped by 4 bases and J by 6 bases; unmatched bases: 6. This CDR3 spans 13 amino acids. Germline V gene sequence: CDR1 DFQATT, CDR2 SNEGSKA (reference sequence). The CDR3 DNA is TGCAGTGCTACCGGGGACAGGGATAATGGCTACACCTTC. This gives the protein CSATGDRDNGYTF.

This clonotype turned up a few times. The CDR3 DNA sequence: TGTGCCAGCAGTTACGCCTACGGGGCCGGCACCTACAATGAGCAGTTCTTC. This encodes CASSYAYGAGTYNEQFF. The chain links TRBV6-2 or TRBV6-3 to TRBJ2-1; either TRBD1 or TRBD2 may fit D (5 bases each). CDR1 and CDR2 (germline): MNHEY, SVGEGT. The CDR3 runs 17 residues. With 2 bases removed from V and 2 bases from J, the gap between germline ends came to 16 bases.

The chain employs TRBV7-3 and TRBJ1-1; TRBD1 matches at 8 bases. The V and J ends lost 6 bases and 1 base, in that order; junction bases with no gene match: 7. Per germline, CDR1 SGHTA and CDR2 FQGTGA. This CDR3 region has 15 residues. The CDR3 DNA is TGTGCCAGCAGATCCACGGACAGGGAGAACACTGAAGCTTTCTTT. The encoded protein is CASRSTDRENTEAFF.

The chain carries TRBV18 and TRBJ1-6, with D unresolved. Germline V gene lookup returns CDR1 KGHSH and CDR2 LQKENI. Trimming took off 3 bases at V and 7 bases at J, with 13 bases between the two ends. The CDR3 contains 15 residues. CDR3 in DNA: TGTGCCAGCTCACCGCTGGTAGAGACCAATTCACCCCTCCACTTT. This sequence encodes CASSPLVETNSPLHF.

This clonotype occurred many times. This chain joins TRBV9 and TRBJ1-6; D not certain. The CDR3 is 15 residues long. The V end was cut by 0 bases, the J end by 0 bases, with 4 bases between. Per germline, CDR1 SGDLS and CDR2 YYNGEE. CDR3 region: CASSVEGSYNSPLHF. The CDR3 coding sequence is TGTGCCAGCAGCGTAGAGGGCTCCTATAATTCACCCCTCCACTTT.

This clonotype was counted between two and nine times. This sequence joins TRBV7-9 and TRBJ2-5, with D possibly matching TRBD1 (5 bases). The CDR3 loop spans 15 amino acids. Trimming stripped 4 bases from V and 2 bases from J, with 14 bases between. Germline values: CDR1 SEHNR, CDR2 FQNEAQ (reference sequence). The CDR3 sequence is CASSSRRVGQETQYF. The CDR3 region has the DNA TGTGCCAGCAGCTCACGCAGGGTCGGGCAAGAGACCCAGTACTTC.

The chain couples TRBV20-1 to TRBJ1-1; no reliable D call. Trimming removed 7 bases at V and 6 bases at J, with 15 bases between. Looked up from germline, CDR1 is DFQATT and CDR2 is SNEGSKA (reference sequence). The CDR3 has 12 residues. This CDR3 reads CSGRGSFSEAFF. CDR3 nucleotides: TGCAGTGGGAGAGGTAGCTTCTCTGAAGCTTTCTTT.

V gene TRBV6-2 or TRBV6-3 combines with J gene TRBJ2-5; D not resolved. The V gene lost 0 bases and the J gene lost 5 bases, with 13 bases spanning the gap. Germline V gene data show CDR1 as MNHEY and CDR2 as SVGEGT. This CDR3 is 15 amino acids long. CDR3 amino acids: CASSYSKAGSETQYF. The CDR3, as DNA: TGTGCCAGCAGTTACTCGAAGGCCGGTAGCGAGACCCAGTACTTC.

The chain couples TRBV4-3 to TRBJ2-3; TRBD2 aligns across 8 bases. Trimming at V came to 0 bases and at J to 6 bases, leaving 8 bases not matched to a gene. This CDR3 comprises 16 residues. In germline, CDR1 is LGHNA, CDR2 YSLEER. For the CDR3, the DNA is TGCGCCAGCAGCCAAGAGGCCGGGGGGGCCGAGGATACGCAGTATTTT. Its translation is CASSQEAGGAEDTQYF.

This clonotype showed up just a few times. The chain is built from TRBV5-1 and TRBJ2-3; no firm D call. The CDR3 has 14 amino acids. V lost 0 bases, J lost 5 bases, and 10 bases lay in between. Looked up from germline, CDR1 is SGHRS and CDR2 is YFSETQ. CDR3 loop: CASSLGVKGDTQYF. The CDR3 bases are TGCGCCAGCAGCTTGGGGGTGAAGGGAGATACGCAGTATTTT. Together with reference TRBV5-1 and TRBJ2-3, the CDR3 gives the full variable domain: KAGVTQTPRYLIKTRGQQVTLSCSPISGHRSVSWYQQTPGQGLQFLFEYFSETQRNKGNFPGRFSGRQFSNSRSEMNVSTLELGDSALYLCASSLGVKGDTQYFGPGTRLTVL.

This clonotype was recorded a few times. The chain has TRBV18 and TRBJ1-1; D unclear. V dropped 6 bases and J dropped 1 base, with 12 bases sitting between them. CDR3 length: 14 amino acids. Germline V gives CDR1 KGHSH, CDR2 LQKENI. This CDR3 reads CASSSPFKNTEAFF. The DNA of the CDR3 is TGTGCCAGCTCGTCACCATTCAAGAACACTGAAGCTTTCTTT. The full variable domain, in which reference TRBV18 and TRBJ1-1 provide the parts outside the CDR3, is NAGVMQNPRHLVRRRGQEARLRCSPMKGHSHVYWYRQLPEEGLKFMVYLQKENIIDESGMPKERFSAEFPKEGPSILRIQQVVRGDSAAYFCASSSPFKNTEAFFGQGTRLTVV.